This T cell receptor (beta chain) was captured in a study of cytomegalovirus exposure and HLA in healthy donors. The CDR3 length is 14 residues. Germline loops: CDR1 SGHDN, CDR2 FVKESK. V lost 1 base, J lost 7 bases, and 11 bases lay in between. The protocol was immunoSEQ multiplex PCR, while the TCRdb copy is restricted to in-frame clones and leaves out a portion. The sample lists about 140,000 clones; 88% were seen once. The rearrangement links TRBV14 to TRBJ1-5; D is unclear. The sequence came from a woman younger than 30 in good health and CMV-seropositive. Sequences were obtained from PBMCs. The CDR3 region is CASSQGIGGQPQHF. The CDR3 coding sequence is TGTGCCAGCAGCCAAGGAATAGGAGGGCAGCCCCAGCATTTT. Supplemented by reference TRBV14 and TRBJ1-5, the full variable domain reads EAGVTQFPSHSVIEKGQTVTLRCDPISGHDNLYWYRRVMGKEIKFLLHFVKESKQDESGMPNNRFLAERTGGTYSTLKVQPAELEDSGVYFCASSQGIGGQPQHFGDGTRLSIL.